These 23 T cell receptor beta chains were all obtained from the same sample, sequenced in a study of T cell repertoires in cytomegalovirus infection. Each CDR3 protein is one row after TCRdb ran MiXCR on the reads. The table shows a few hundred thousand distinct CDR3 sequences, with 15% to 20% occurring only once. The sequenced sample was PBMCs. The receptors stem from a human donor in good health (CMV status not recorded). Some clones in this sample may be carry-over from other donors' samples.

As for this clonotype: Since a much larger clone is just one base distant, this may be a read error. This sequence joins TRBV7-4 and TRBJ1-6; 7 bases align to TRBD1. Germline values: CDR1 SGHVT, CDR2 SQSDAQ. The CDR3 covers 14 residues. V lost 5 bases and J lost 9; bases outside the gene matches: 7. CDR3 loop: CASSQGTDSSPLHF. DNA for the CDR3: TGTGCCAGCAGCCAGGGGACAGATAGTTCACCCCTCCACTTT. Using reference TRBV7-4 and TRBJ1-6 for the parts outside the CDR3, the full variable domain is GAGVSQSPRYKVAKRGRDVALRCDSISGHVTLYWYRQTLGQGSEVLTYSQSDAQRDKSGRPSGRFSAERPERSVSTLKIQRTEQGDSAVYLCASSQGTDSSPLHFGNGTRLTVT.

On this clonotype itself: The junction shows a germline mismatch at one end, possibly a read error. The chain links TRBV7-2 to TRBJ1-5; D remains ambiguous. There are 14 residues in the CDR3. Per germline, CDR1 SGHTA and CDR2 FQGNSA. The CDR3 coding sequence is TGTTCCAGCAGCTTAGTTGGTTTGGGTCAGCCCCAGCATTTT. Protein sequence: CSSSLVGLGQPQHF.

This clonotype appeared many times. The genes are TRBV7-2 and TRBJ2-2, with 8 bases matching TRBD2. Germline values: CDR1 SGHTA, CDR2 FQGNSA. Trimming cost V 6 bases and J 2 bases; bases outside gene matches: 2. The length of the CDR3 is 14 residues. The DNA for the CDR3 is TGTGCCAGCAGGGGACTAGTAAACACCGGGGAGCTGTTTTTT. Its translation: CASRGLVNTGELFF.

A few counts support this clonotype. An end of the junction differs from the germline gene, which may be a read error. The chain employs TRBV7-9 and TRBJ2-3; 9 bases align to TRBD2. From germline, CDR1 is SEHNR and CDR2 FQNEAQ (reference sequence). The CDR3 has 16 residues. CDR3 region: CASRSGGGGAQDTQYF. The CDR3 DNA reads as TGTGCCAGCAGAAGCGGCGGCGGGGGGGCCCAAGATACTCAGTATTTT.

This clonotype was counted ten times or more. This chain links TRBV12-3 or TRBV12-4 with TRBJ1-3; D unresolved. V lost 5 bases and J 0 bases, leaving 11 bases between the germline ends. This CDR3 has 15 residues. The CDR3: CASSPRWFSGNTIYF. The CDR3, as DNA: TGTGCCAGCAGTCCGCGTTGGTTCTCTGGAAACACCATATATTTT.

The table lists this clonotype with many counts. The genes are TRBV7-2 and TRBJ1-1; D gene ambiguous. Germline assignment: CDR1 SGHTA and CDR2 FQGNSA. CDR3 length equals 15 residues. The V gene lost 1 base and the J gene lost 0 bases, with 9 bases spanning the gap. CDR3 sequence: CASSLVVFMNTEAFF. CDR3 bases: TGTGCCAGCAGCTTAGTAGTGTTCATGAACACTGAAGCTTTCTTT. Looking up the rest from reference TRBV7-2 and TRBJ1-1 gives the full variable domain: GAGVSQSPSNKVTEKGKDVELRCDPISGHTALYWYRQSLGQGLEFLIYFQGNSAPDKSGLPSDRFSAERTGGSVSTLTIQRTQQEDSAVYLCASSLVVFMNTEAFFGQGTRLTVV.

This clonotype was counted a few times. The rearrangement links TRBV7-2 to TRBJ2-1, with TRBD2 matching 7 bases. The CDR3 totals 15 residues. Germline V CDR1 and CDR2: SGHTA, FQGNSA. Unmatched junction bases numbered 12, after V lost 7 bases and J lost 6 bases. The CDR3 DNA follows: TGTGCCAGCACGCTAGCGGAAGGATTAGGCAATGAGCAGTTCTTC. Protein product: CASTLAEGLGNEQFF.

The CDR3 region is CASSPERTNYGYTF. CDR3 nucleotide sequence: TGTGCCAGCAGCCCTGAGAGAACGAACTATGGCTACACCTTC. The rearrangement joins TRBV4-2 to TRBJ1-2, with D unresolved. The CDR3 runs to 14 residues. CDR1 is LGHNA, CDR2 YNFKEQ, per germline. Deletions cut 4 bases from V and 2 bases from J, with 11 bases between.

This clonotype came up a few times. The J gene is TRBJ1-1, the V gene TRBV7-9; perhaps TRBD1 as D (6 bases). The V gene's germline CDR1 is SEHNR and CDR2 FQNEAQ (reference sequence). The CDR3 spans 15 residues. Between the trimmed V and J ends, which lost 5 bases and 5 bases, there was a span of 18 bases. CDR3 sequence reads: CASSPLSGGGTEAFF. CDR3 coding DNA: TGTGCCAGCAGCCCCCTTTCCGGGGGCGGGACTGAAGCTTTCTTT.

Remarks on this clonotype: A much bigger clone sits one base away, suggesting this may be a read error. The chain couples TRBV23-1 to TRBJ2-6; D is ambiguous. TRBV23-1 is an ORF, and what it does is uncertain. V shed 8 bases and J shed 2 bases, with 22 bases lying between them. The CDR3 contains 18 residues. The CDR3 loop reads CASAFGRAQKTGANVLTF. The CDR3 nucleotides read TGCGCCAGCGCATTCGGGCGCGCGCAGAAGACTGGGGCCAACGTCCTGACTTTC.

This clonotype was counted a few times. J is TRBJ1-1 and V is TRBV19; the D is unclear. Trimming stripped 2 bases from V and 3 bases from J, with 7 bases between. Germline assignment: CDR1 LNHDA and CDR2 SQIVND (reference sequence). The CDR3 is made up of 13 amino acids. The CDR3 loop reads CASSIILYTEAFF. The CDR3 coding sequence is TGTGCCAGTAGTATAATCCTGTACACTGAAGCTTTCTTT. Filled out from reference TRBV19 and TRBJ1-1, the complete variable domain reads DGGITQSPKYLFRKEGQNVTLSCEQNLNHDAMYWYRQDPGQGLRLIYYSQIVNDFQKGDIAEGYSVSREKKESFPLTVTSAQKNPTAFYLCASSIILYTEAFFGQGTRLTVV.

This clonotype was observed a single time. The J gene is TRBJ2-5, the V gene TRBV29-1; perhaps TRBD2 as D (6 bases). This CDR3 has 11 amino acids. CDR1 SQVTM and CDR2 ANQGSEA come from the germline V gene. The V end lost 5 bases, the J end lost 2 bases, and 6 bases lay between the germline ends. The CDR3 reads CSVRGQETQYF. In DNA, the CDR3 is TGCAGCGTTCGGGGGCAAGAGACCCAGTACTTC.

This clonotype turned up a few times. The V and J genes are TRBV4-1 and TRBJ1-1; D gene unclear. Trimming took off 0 bases at V and 4 bases at J, with 6 bases between the two ends. Germline V gene data show CDR1 as MGHRA and CDR2 as YSYEKL. The CDR3 has 13 residues. CDR3 DNA sequence: TGCGCCAGCAGCCAAGACGTGGCCACTGAAGCTTTCTTT. Protein product: CASSQDVATEAFF.

The rearrangement links TRBV7-6 to TRBJ2-7; 8 nucleotides agree with TRBD2. This CDR3 has 14 residues. The V segment lost 5 bases and the J segment 4 bases; nucleotides outside the gene matches: 7. CDR1 and CDR2 from the germline V gene are SGHVS and FNYEAQ. The CDR3 reads CASSRAGGVYEQYF. In DNA form, the CDR3 reads TGTGCCAGCAGCCGGGCGGGGGGCGTGTACGAGCAGTACTTC. The full variable domain, completed using reference TRBV7-6 and TRBJ2-7, is GAGVSQSPRYKVTKRGQDVALRCDPISGHVSLYWYRQALGQGPEFLTYFNYEAQQDKSGLPNDRFSAERPEGSISTLTIQRTEQRDSAMYRCASSRAGGVYEQYFGPGTRLTVT.

This clonotype has just a few counts. The chain carries TRBV29-1 and TRBJ2-1; D is ambiguous. CDR3 length: 16 residues. The germline V gene encodes CDR1 SQVTM and CDR2 ANQGSEA. Trimming shortened V by 1 base and J by 1 base, and 14 bases separated the two germline ends. The CDR3 spells CSVEVLGHKSYNEQFF. Written as DNA, the CDR3 is TGCAGCGTTGAAGTCTTAGGTCATAAGTCCTACAATGAGCAGTTCTTC.

This clonotype showed up just a few times. The V and J genes are TRBV19 and TRBJ1-1; D remains ambiguous. Germline CDR1 reads LNHDA; CDR2 reads SQIVND (reference sequence). The CDR3 loop spans 14 amino acids. Between the trimmed V and J ends, which lost 3 bases and 3 bases, there was a span of 11 bases. CDR3 sequence (DNA): TGTGCCAGTAGTATGGGTCAACAGCACACTGAAGCTTTCTTT. Protein: CASSMGQQHTEAFF.

The chain couples TRBV19 to TRBJ2-3, with 7 bases identical to TRBD2. The CDR3 loop spans 16 amino acids. V trimming: 6 bases; J trimming: 1 base; junction bases outside the gene matches: 10. The V gene's germline CDR1 is LNHDA and CDR2 SQIVND (reference sequence). The CDR3 spells CASRSPGGPRTDTQYF. CDR3 coding DNA: TGTGCCAGTAGATCCCCGGGGGGACCACGCACAGATACGCAGTATTTT. The full variable domain, rest sourced from reference TRBV19 and TRBJ2-3, is DGGITQSPKYLFRKEGQNVTLSCEQNLNHDAMYWYRQDPGQGLRLIYYSQIVNDFQKGDIAEGYSVSREKKESFPLTVTSAQKNPTAFYLCASRSPGGPRTDTQYFGPGTRLTVL.

There are a few counts of this clonotype. The J gene is TRBJ1-1, the V gene TRBV29-1, with D uncertain. With 7 bases removed from V and 4 bases from J, the gap between germline ends came to 13 bases. CDR3 length: 12 amino acids. Germline values: CDR1 SQVTM, CDR2 ANQGSEA. The CDR3 DNA sequence: TGCAGCGCCGGAGGACTGGGCACTGAAGCTTTCTTT. This codes for CSAGGLGTEAFF.

Many counts were recorded for this clonotype. This chain uses TRBV7-2 with TRBJ2-7; D might be TRBD2 (6 bases). V lost 4 bases, J lost 7 bases, and 14 bases lay in between. Per the germline V gene, CDR1 is SGHTA and CDR2 is FQGNSA. CDR3 size: 13 residues. CDR3 amino acids: CASSSRAGGEQYF. CDR3 DNA sequence: TGTGCCAGCAGCTCGAGGGCCGGGGGAGAGCAGTACTTC.

This clonotype has a handful of counts. The chain uses TRBV5-1 and TRBJ1-6, with 8 bases lining up with TRBD1. V was clipped by 4 bases and J by 8 bases; unmatched bases: 8. The CDR3 loop spans 15 amino acids. Germline V lookup: CDR1 SGHRS, CDR2 YFSETQ. DNA for the CDR3: TGCGCCAGCAGCCCCCTCGGACAGGGTTATTCACCCCTCCACTTT. Translated: CASSPLGQGYSPLHF.

This clonotype was picked up a small number of times. The V and J genes are TRBV2 and TRBJ1-5; D possibly corresponds to TRBD1 (6 bases). V was trimmed by 6 bases and J by 4 bases, leaving 16 bases between them. The CDR3 totals 15 residues. Germline lookup yields CDR1 SNHLY and CDR2 FYNNEI. CDR3 in amino acids: CASRTDRQANQPQHF. DNA of the CDR3: TGTGCCAGCAGGACCGACAGGCAAGCAAATCAGCCCCAGCATTTT.

This clonotype was counted only a few times. V usage is TRBV29-1 and J usage is TRBJ2-1; TRBD1 aligns across 7 bases. J gave up 4 bases and V 7 bases, and 10 bases lay outside the gene matches. This CDR3 is built from 14 residues. Germline CDR1 is SQVTM and CDR2 is ANQGSEA. The CDR3 loop reads CSAGRTGNYNEQFF. For the CDR3, the DNA is TGCAGCGCCGGTAGGACAGGTAATTACAATGAGCAGTTCTTC.

This clonotype was counted many times. Sequence at one end of the junction differs from germline and may be a read error. The chain recombines TRBV7-7 with TRBJ2-1; D may be TRBD1 (5 bases). This CDR3 is built from 16 residues. The germline V gene has CDR1 SSHAT and CDR2 FNYEAQ (reference sequence). CDR3 region: CASSLVRRQGWNEQFF. The CDR3 DNA is TGTGCTAGCAGCTTAGTACGTCGGCAGGGTTGGAATGAGCAGTTCTTC.